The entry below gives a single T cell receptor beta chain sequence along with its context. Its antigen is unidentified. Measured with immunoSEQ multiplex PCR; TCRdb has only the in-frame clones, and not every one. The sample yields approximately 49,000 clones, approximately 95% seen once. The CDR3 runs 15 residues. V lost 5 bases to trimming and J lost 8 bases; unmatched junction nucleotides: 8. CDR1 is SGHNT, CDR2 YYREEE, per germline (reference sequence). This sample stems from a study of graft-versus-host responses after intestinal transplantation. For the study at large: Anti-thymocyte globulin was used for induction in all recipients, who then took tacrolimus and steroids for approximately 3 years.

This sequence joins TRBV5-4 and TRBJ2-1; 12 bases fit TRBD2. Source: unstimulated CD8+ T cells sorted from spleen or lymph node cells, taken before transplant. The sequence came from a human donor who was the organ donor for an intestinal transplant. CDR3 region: CASSPASGGADEQFF. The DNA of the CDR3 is TGTGCCAGCAGTCCCGCTAGCGGGGGGGCCGATGAGCAGTTCTTC.